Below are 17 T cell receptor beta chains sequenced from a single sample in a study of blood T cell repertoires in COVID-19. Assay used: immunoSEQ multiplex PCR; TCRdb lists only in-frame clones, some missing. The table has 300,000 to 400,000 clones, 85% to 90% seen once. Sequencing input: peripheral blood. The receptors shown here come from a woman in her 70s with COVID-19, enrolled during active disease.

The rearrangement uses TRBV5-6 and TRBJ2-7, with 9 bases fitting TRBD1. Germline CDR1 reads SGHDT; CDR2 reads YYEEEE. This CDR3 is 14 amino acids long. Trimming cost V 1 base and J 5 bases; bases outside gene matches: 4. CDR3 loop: CASSLWDRAHEQYF. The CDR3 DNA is TGTGCCAGCAGCTTGTGGGACAGGGCTCACGAGCAGTACTTC.

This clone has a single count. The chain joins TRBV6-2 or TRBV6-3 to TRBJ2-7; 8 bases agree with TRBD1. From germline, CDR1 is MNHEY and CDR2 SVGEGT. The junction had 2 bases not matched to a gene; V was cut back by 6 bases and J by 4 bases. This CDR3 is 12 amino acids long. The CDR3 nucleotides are TGTGCCAGCAGCAGACAGGGGTACGAGCAGTACTTC. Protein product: CASSRQGYEQYF.

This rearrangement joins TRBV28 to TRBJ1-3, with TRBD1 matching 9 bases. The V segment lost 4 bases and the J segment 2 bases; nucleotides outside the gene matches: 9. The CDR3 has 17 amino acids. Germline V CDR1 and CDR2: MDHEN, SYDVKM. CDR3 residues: CASSSPATGGTGNTIYF. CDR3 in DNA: TGTGCCAGCAGTTCCCCCGCGACAGGGGGTACTGGAAACACCATATATTTT.

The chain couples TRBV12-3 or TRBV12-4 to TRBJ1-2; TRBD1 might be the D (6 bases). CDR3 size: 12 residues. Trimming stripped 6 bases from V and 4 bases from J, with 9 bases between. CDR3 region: CASSWTAYGYTF. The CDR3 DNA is TGTGCCAGCAGCTGGACAGCCTATGGCTACACCTTC.

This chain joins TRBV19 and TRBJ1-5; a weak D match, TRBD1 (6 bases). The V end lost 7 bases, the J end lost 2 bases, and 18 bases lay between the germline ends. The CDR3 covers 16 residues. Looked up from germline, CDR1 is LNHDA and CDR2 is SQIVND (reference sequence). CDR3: CASTKGGPPGNQPQHF. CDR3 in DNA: TGTGCCAGTACCAAGGGGGGGCCACCTGGCAATCAGCCCCAGCATTTT.

CDR3 DNA: TGTGCTAGTGGCCCCGGGACTAGCGGGGGGCCCCGCATCGGAGATACGCAGTATTTT. This encodes CASGPGTSGGPRIGDTQYF. The J gene is TRBJ2-3, the V gene TRBV12-5; 15 nucleotides line up with TRBD2. The germline V gene encodes CDR1 LGHNT and CDR2 FRNRAP. V shed 6 bases, J shed 5 bases, and the junction held 15 bases outside the gene matches. The CDR3 is 19 amino acids. Supplemented by reference TRBV12-5 and TRBJ2-3, the full variable domain reads DARVTQTPRHKVTEMGQEVTMRCQPILGHNTVFWYRQTMMQGLELLAYFRNRAPLDDSGMPKDRFSAEMPDATLATLKIQPSEPRDSAVYFCASGPGTSGGPRIGDTQYFGPGTRLTVL.

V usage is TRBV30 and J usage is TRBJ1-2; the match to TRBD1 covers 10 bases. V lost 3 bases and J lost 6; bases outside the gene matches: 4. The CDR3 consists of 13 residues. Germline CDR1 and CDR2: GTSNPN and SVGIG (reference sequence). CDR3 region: CAWSDGQGDGYTF. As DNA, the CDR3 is TGTGCCTGGAGCGACGGACAGGGGGATGGCTACACCTTC.

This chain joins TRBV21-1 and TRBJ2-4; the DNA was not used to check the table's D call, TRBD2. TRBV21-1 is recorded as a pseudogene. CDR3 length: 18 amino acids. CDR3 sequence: CASSSPYEGGDGKNIQYF. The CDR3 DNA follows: TGTGCCAGCAGCAGCCCTTACGAGGGGGGGGACGGCAAAAACATTCAGTACTTC.

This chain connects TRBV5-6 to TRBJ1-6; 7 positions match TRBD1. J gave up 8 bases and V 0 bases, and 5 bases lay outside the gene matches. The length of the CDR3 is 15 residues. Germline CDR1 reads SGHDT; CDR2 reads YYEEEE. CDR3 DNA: TGTGCCAGCAGCTTGGTCGAAGGGGGCGATTCACCCCTCCACTTT. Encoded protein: CASSLVEGGDSPLHF. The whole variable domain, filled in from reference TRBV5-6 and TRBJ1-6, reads DAGVTQSPTHLIKTRGQQVTLRCSPKSGHDTVSWYQQALGQGPQFIFQYYEEEERQRGNFPDRFSGHQFPNYSSELNVNALLLGDSALYLCASSLVEGGDSPLHFGNGTRLTVT.

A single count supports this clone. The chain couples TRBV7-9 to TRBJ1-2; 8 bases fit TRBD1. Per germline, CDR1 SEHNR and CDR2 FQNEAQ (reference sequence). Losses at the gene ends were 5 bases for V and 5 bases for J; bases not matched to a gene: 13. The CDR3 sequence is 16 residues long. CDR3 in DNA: TGTGCCAGCAGCCCACCTGGACAGGGAACGGGATATGGCTACACCTTC. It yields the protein CASSPPGQGTGYGYTF.

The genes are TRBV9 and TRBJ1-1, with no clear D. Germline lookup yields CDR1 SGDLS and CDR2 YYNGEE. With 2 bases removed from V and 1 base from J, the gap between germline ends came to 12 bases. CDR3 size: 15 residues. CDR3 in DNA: TGTGCCAGCAGCGTCCTTTCTGAGGGGAACACTGAAGCTTTCTTT. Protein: CASSVLSEGNTEAFF. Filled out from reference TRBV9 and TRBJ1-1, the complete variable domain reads DSGVTQTPKHLITATGQRVTLRCSPRSGDLSVYWYQQSLDQGLQFLIQYYNGEERAKGNILERFSAQQFPDLHSELNLSSLELGDSALYFCASSVLSEGNTEAFFGQGTRLTVV.

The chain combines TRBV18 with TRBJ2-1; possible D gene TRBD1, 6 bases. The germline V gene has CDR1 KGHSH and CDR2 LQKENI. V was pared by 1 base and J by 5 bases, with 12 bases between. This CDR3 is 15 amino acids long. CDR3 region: CASSPQNRVHNEQFF. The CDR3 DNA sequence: TGTGCCAGCTCACCACAGAACAGGGTCCACAATGAGCAGTTCTTC. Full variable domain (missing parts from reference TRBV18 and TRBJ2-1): NAGVMQNPRHLVRRRGQEARLRCSPMKGHSHVYWYRQLPEEGLKFMVYLQKENIIDESGMPKERFSAEFPKEGPSILRIQQVVRGDSAAYFCASSPQNRVHNEQFFGPGTRLTVL.

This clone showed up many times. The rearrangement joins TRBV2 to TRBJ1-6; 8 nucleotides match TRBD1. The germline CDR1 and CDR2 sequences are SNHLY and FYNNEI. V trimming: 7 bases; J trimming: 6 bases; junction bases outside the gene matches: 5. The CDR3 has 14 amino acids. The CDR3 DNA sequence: TGTGCCAGCAACCGGGACAGGTCTAATTCACCCCTCCACTTT. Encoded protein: CASNRDRSNSPLHF.

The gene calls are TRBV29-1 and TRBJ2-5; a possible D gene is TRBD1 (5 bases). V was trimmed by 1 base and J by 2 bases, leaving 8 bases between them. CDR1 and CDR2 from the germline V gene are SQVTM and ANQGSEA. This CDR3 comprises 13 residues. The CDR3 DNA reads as TGCAGCGTTGAAGGGAAGGGGCAAGAGACCCAGTACTTC. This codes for CSVEGKGQETQYF.

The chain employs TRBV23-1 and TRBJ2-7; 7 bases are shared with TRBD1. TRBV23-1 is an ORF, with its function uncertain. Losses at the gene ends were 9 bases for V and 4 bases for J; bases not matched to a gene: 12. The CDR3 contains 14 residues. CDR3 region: CASCYRDRAYEQYF. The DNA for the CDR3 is TGCGCCAGTTGCTACCGTGACAGGGCGTACGAGCAGTACTTC.

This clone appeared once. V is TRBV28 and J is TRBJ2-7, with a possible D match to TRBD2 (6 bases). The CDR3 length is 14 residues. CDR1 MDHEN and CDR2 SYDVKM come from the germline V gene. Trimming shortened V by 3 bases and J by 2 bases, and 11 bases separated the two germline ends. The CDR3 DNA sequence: TGTGCCAGCAGTTTCACCGGGGGAGCCTACGAGCAGTACTTC. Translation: CASSFTGGAYEQYF.

CDR3 DNA sequence: TGTGCCAGCAGGTTACAGGGTGGAACTGAAGCTTTCTTT. Residues: CASRLQGGTEAFF. The chain carries TRBV11-2 and TRBJ1-1, with a weak D call TRBD1 (6 bases). Germline-derived CDR1 and CDR2 are SGHAT and FQNNGV. Trimming shortened V by 6 bases and J by 5 bases, and 13 bases separated the two germline ends. CDR3 length: 13 residues.